These T cell receptor beta chains were read from a single sample in a study of PD-L1 blockade in urothelial cancer. The protocol was immunoSEQ multiplex PCR, while the TCRdb copy is restricted to in-frame clones and leaves out a portion. This sample carries some 84,000 clones, about 80% of them seen once, and the ten largest clones take 9.5%. This specimen was PBMCs, taken around atezolizumab (anti-PD-L1) treatment. Receptors were obtained from a man aged 65 to 79 with urothelial cancer. The CDR3 runs from the conserved cysteine through the conserved F or W. D genes are given only for firm matches. Only part of the rows carry a size: once, few, many, or a class if the clone is expanded.

d_gene	abundance	j_gene	v_gene	CDR3aa	CDR3nt
TRBD1	.	TRBJ2-3	TRBV2	CASSVDRGPSTDTQYF	TGTGCCAGCAGTGTGGACAGGGGGCCCTCCACAGATACGCAGTATTTT
TRBD1	.	TRBJ1-2	TRBV10-3	CAISEATGGPSYGYTF	TGTGCCATCAGTGAGGCGACAGGGGGCCCTAGCTATGGCTACACCTTC
.	.	TRBJ2-2	TRBV10-3	CAISPRQDDTGELFF	TGTGCCATCAGTCCCAGACAGGATGACACCGGGGAGCTGTTTTTT
TRBD1	.	TRBJ1-2	TRBV29-1	CSVAGGGDRGNYGYTF	TGCAGCGTTGCGGGGGGTGGGGACAGGGGCAATTATGGCTACACCTTC
.	.	TRBJ2-3	TRBV29-1	CSVERPGQSTDTQYF	TGCAGCGTTGAACGGCCAGGGCAAAGCACAGATACGCAGTATTTT
.	.	TRBJ1-4	TRBV11-2	CASSLKSFSPPPTNEKLFF	TGTGCCAGCAGCTTAAAGAGTTTTTCCCCACCGCCGACTAATGAAAAACTGTTTTTT
.	.	TRBJ2-7	TRBV7-8	CASSRLIYEQYF	TGTGCCAGCAGCAGACTAATCTACGAGCAGTACTTC
TRBD2	.	TRBJ2-7	TRBV12-5	CASGLEAGGPSEQYF	TGTGCTAGTGGTTTGGAAGCGGGAGGGCCGTCCGAGCAGTACTTC
.	.	TRBJ1-5	TRBV10-3	CAISESGGNQPQHF	TGTGCCATCAGTGAGTCGGGGGGGAATCAGCCCCAGCATTTT
TRBD2	.	TRBJ2-7	TRBV14	CASSQGGSGRLYEQYF	TGTGCCAGCAGCCAAGGGGGTAGCGGGAGGCTCTACGAGCAGTACTTC
TRBD1	.	TRBJ2-2	TRBV2	CASSDSTGAGELFF	TGTGCCAGCAGCGACTCGACAGGGGCCGGGGAGCTGTTTTTT
.	.	TRBJ2-1	TRBV4-1	CASSQVKGPEQFF	TGCGCCAGCAGCCAAGTCAAGGGGCCTGAGCAGTTCTTC
TRBD2	.	TRBJ2-1	TRBV9	CASSVAGAGGGEQFF	TGTGCCAGCAGCGTAGCGGGAGCGGGAGGGGGTGAGCAGTTCTTC
.	.	TRBJ2-5	TRBV29-1	CSVGTSQETQYF	TGCAGCGTTGGGACTTCTCAAGAGACCCAGTACTTC
TRBD1	once	TRBJ2-7	TRBV6-5	CASSYKPGQGLYEQYF	TGTGCCAGCAGTTACAAACCGGGACAGGGTCTCTACGAGCAGTACTTC
.	once	TRBJ2-1	TRBV10-2	CASSQDRYNEQFF	TGCGCCAGCAGTCAGGACAGATACAATGAGCAGTTCTTC
.	.	TRBJ2-3	TRBV6-5	CASNSRTDTQYF	TGTGCCAGCAATAGCCGGACAGATACGCAGTATTTT
.	.	TRBJ2-1	TRBV7-3	CASSPRGSGGARNEQFF	TGTGCCAGCAGCCCACGGGGTAGCGGCGGAGCGAGGAATGAGCAGTTCTTC
.	.	TRBJ1-1	TRBV7-2	CASSSPGNTEAFF	TGTGCCAGCAGCTCACCGGGAAACACTGAAGCTTTCTTT
TRBD1	.	TRBJ2-5	TRBV19	CASSIRGQGGETQYF	TGTGCCAGTAGTATTCGTGGACAGGGGGGTGAGACCCAGTACTTC
TRBD1	.	TRBJ2-1	TRBV7-6	CASSLEVTGGYEQFF	TGTGCCAGCAGCTTAGAAGTGACAGGGGGCTATGAGCAGTTCTTC
TRBD1	.	TRBJ2-1	TRBV27	CASHLHGQGANLGRSTNEQFF	TGTGCCAGCCATCTTCACGGACAGGGGGCGAACCTAGGTAGGTCAACCAATGAGCAGTTCTTC
.	.	TRBJ2-7	TRBV15	CATSRDFSYEQYF	TGTGCCACCAGCAGGGACTTCTCCTACGAGCAGTACTTC
TRBD1	.	TRBJ2-7	TRBV7-2	CASSLATGQARNTYEQYF	TGTGCCAGCAGCTTAGCTACGGGACAGGCAAGAAACACCTACGAGCAGTACTTC